The 3 T cell receptor beta chains listed next were all sequenced from one sample in a study of blood T cell repertoires in COVID-19 (dated by TCRdb to the early 2020s). Library preparation was by the immunoSEQ multiplex PCR assay. In its TCRdb copy, this immuneACCESS table keeps in-frame sequences only and misses some clones. Where compared with another copy, unresolved V genes explain less than half of these, and the others have no known cause. Present in this sample are 150,000 to 190,000 clones, 70% to 90% of which were seen just once. The biggest ten clones account for roughly 8.3% of the sample. Sequenced: peripheral blood. Receptors were obtained from a woman aged 55-69 years with COVID-19, enrolled during active disease.

The chain carries TRBV5-1 and TRBJ1-5; D perhaps matches TRBD1 (6 bases). V was clipped by 4 bases and J by 4 bases, with 18 bases between them. CDR1 SGHRS and CDR2 YFSETQ come from the germline V gene. CDR3 length equals 16 residues. CDR3 loop: CASSPAPRGRNQPQHF. The CDR3 nucleotides are TGCGCCAGCAGCCCCGCCCCCAGGGGTAGAAATCAGCCCCAGCATTTT.

This clone was detected once. The DNA of the CDR3 is TGTGCCAGTAGTATTACCAGCCCTAGCGCCTCCTCCTACGAGCAGTACTTC. Translating it yields CASSITSPSASSYEQYF. The chain couples TRBV19 to TRBJ2-7; TRBD2 is a possible D gene (6 bases). The V end lost 3 bases, the J end lost 0 bases, and 18 bases lay between the germline ends. The CDR3 is made up of 17 amino acids. Germline V gene sequence: CDR1 LNHDA, CDR2 SQIVND (reference sequence).

DNA for the CDR3: TGTGCCACCAGCAGAGAAGGGACTAGCGGGAGCACAGATACGCAGTATTTT. This encodes CATSREGTSGSTDTQYF. This chain uses TRBV15 with TRBJ2-3; 12 positions match TRBD2. CDR1 and CDR2 from the germline V gene are LNHNV and YYDKDF (reference sequence). The V and J ends lost 0 bases and 0 bases, in that order; junction bases with no gene match: 1. The length of the CDR3 is 17 residues. Using reference TRBV15 and TRBJ2-3 for the parts outside the CDR3, the full variable domain is DAMVIQNPRYQVTQFGKPVTLSCSQTLNHNVMYWYQQKSSQAPKLLFHYYDKDFNNEADTPDNFQSRRPNTSFCFLDIRSPGLGDTAMYLCATSREGTSGSTDTQYFGPGTRLTVL.